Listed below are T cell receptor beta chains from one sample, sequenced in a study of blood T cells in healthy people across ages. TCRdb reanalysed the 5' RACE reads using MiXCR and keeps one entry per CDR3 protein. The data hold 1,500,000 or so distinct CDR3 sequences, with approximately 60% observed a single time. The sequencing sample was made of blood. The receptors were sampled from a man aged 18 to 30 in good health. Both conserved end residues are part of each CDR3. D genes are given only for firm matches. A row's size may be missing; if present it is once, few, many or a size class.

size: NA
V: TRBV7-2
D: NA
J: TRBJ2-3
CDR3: CASSLGVLGGGTDTQYF
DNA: TGTGCCAGCAGCTTAGGGGTTTTAGGGGGGGGCACAGATACGCAGTATTTT

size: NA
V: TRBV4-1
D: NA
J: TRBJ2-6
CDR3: CASSRGIGYSGANVLTF
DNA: TGCGCCAGCAGCCGGGGGATAGGCTACTCTGGGGCCAACGTCCTGACTTTC

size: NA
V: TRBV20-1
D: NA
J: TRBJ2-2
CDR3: CSARVGKELFF
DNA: TGCAGTGCTAGAGTGGGGAAGGAGCTGTTTTTT

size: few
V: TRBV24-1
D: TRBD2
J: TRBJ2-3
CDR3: CATSPGGGVDTQYF
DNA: TGTGCCACCAGTCCGGGGGGTGGTGTGGATACGCAGTATTTT

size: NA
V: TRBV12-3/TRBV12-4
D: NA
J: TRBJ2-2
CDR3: CASTPAGQAGELFF
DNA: TGTGCCAGCACCCCCGCGGGGCAGGCCGGGGAGCTGTTTTTT

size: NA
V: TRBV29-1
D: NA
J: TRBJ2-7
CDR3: CSASYGTYNEQYF
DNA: TGCAGCGCATCCTATGGTACCTACAATGAGCAGTACTTC

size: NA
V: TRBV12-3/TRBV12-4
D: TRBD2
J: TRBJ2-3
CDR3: CASSTSGLTDTQYF
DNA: TGTGCCAGCAGTACTAGCGGGTTAACAGATACGCAGTATTTT

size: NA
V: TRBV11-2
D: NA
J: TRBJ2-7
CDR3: CASSLESPASSYEQYF
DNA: TGTGCCAGCAGCTTGGAATCCCCGGCTAGCTCCTACGAGCAGTACTTC

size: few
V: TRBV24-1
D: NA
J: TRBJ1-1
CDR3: CATSSCGTEAFF
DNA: TGTGCCACCAGTTCCTGCGGGACTGAAGCTTTCTTT

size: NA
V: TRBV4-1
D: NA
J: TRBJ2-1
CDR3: CASNRALSGYNEQFF
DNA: TGCGCCAGCAATCGGGCCCTGAGTGGGTACAATGAGCAGTTCTTC

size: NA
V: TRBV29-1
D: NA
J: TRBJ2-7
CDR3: CSVEEESDYEQYF
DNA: TGCAGCGTTGAAGAAGAGTCGGATTACGAGCAGTACTTC

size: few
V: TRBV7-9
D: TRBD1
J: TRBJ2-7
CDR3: CASSYPIPRDRVFYEQYF
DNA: TGTGCCAGCAGCTACCCCATTCCTCGGGACAGGGTATTCTACGAGCAGTACTTC

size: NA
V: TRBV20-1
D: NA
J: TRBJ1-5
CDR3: CSAHNRVSNQPQHF
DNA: TGCAGTGCGCACAACAGGGTTAGCAATCAGCCCCAGCATTTT

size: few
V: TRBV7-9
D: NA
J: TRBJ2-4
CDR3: CASSSRQVDIQYF
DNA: TGTGCCAGCAGCTCGAGACAGGTCGACATTCAGTACTTC

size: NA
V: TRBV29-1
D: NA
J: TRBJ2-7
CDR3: CSAGPRLGYEQYF
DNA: TGCAGCGCCGGACCCCGTTTAGGGTACGAGCAGTACTTC

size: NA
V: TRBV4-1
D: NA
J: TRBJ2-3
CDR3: CASSPPASSSSTDTQYF
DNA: TGCGCCAGCAGCCCACCCGCTAGCAGCTCAAGCACAGATACGCAGTATTTT

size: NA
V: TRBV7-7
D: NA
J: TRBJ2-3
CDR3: CASSNLWRPDTQYF
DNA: TGTGCCAGCAGCAACCTGTGGAGACCAGATACGCAGTATTTT

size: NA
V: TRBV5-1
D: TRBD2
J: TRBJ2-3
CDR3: CASKPSGGPDTQYF
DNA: TGCGCCAGCAAACCTAGCGGGGGACCGGATACGCAGTATTTT

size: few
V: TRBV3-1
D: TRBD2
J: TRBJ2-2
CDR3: CASSPRTSGTGELFF
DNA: TGTGCCAGCAGCCCTAGGACTAGCGGGACCGGGGAGCTGTTTTTT

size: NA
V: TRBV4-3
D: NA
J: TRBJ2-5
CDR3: CASSQGSRGAQETQYF
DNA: TGCGCCAGCAGCCAAGGATCCCGGGGGGCACAAGAGACCCAGTACTTC

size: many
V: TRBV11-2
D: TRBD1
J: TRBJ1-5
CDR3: CASSTGTGGNQPQHF
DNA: TGTGCCAGCAGCACGGGGACAGGGGGTAATCAGCCCCAGCATTTT

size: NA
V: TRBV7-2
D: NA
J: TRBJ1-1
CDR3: CASSLPAGMNTEAFF
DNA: TGTGCCAGCAGCTTACCTGCAGGAATGAACACTGAAGCTTTCTTT

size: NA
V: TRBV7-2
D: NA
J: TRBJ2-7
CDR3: CASSPRPRGGEQYF
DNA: TGTGCCAGCAGCCCACGACCGCGAGGAGGCGAGCAGTACTTC